Included here is one T cell receptor beta chain sequence, with context. Both TRBC1 and TRBC2 were covered by a beta constant-region primer of two equimolar oligonucleotides. Four rounds of PCR amplified the ligated cDNA using nested alpha and beta constant-region primers plus SP2. TCRdb reprocessed the UMI-ligation and nested PCR reads via MiXCR and lists one record per CDR3 protein. The table records over 100,000 distinct CDR3 sequences, 36% of them present only once. This entry is derived from a study of naive and memory T cell subsets. Looked up from germline, CDR1 is WSHSY and CDR2 is SAAADI. V was shortened by 4 bases and J by 1 base, with 11 bases between the two germline ends. The CDR3 contains 16 residues. Overnight CMV lysate stimulation of fresh PBMCs defined donor CMV status by CD4+ IFNgamma.

V and J are TRBV10-2 and TRBJ2-6; D call uncertain. The sample was central memory CD4+ T cells from blood. This receptor was identified in a human donor in good health. The CDR3 protein is CASSVQSSSGANVLTF. CDR3 nucleotide sequence: TGCGCCAGCAGTGTTCAGTCCTCGTCTGGGGCCAACGTCCTGACTTTC.